These 26 T cell receptor beta chains were sequenced from one sample in a study of control samples from healthy donors and cancer patients. The protocol was immunoSEQ multiplex PCR, while the TCRdb copy is restricted to in-frame clones and leaves out a portion. Of some 40,000 clones listed, around four fifths were seen once; the top ten hold around a fifth. Specimen: PBMCs. All receptors derive from a woman between 55 and 75 years old with lung cancer.

The V gene is TRBV12-3 or TRBV12-4, the J gene TRBJ2-3; D is unclear. CDR3 size: 12 residues. The V end lost 6 bases, the J end lost 5 bases, and 9 bases lay between the germline ends. The CDR3 region has the DNA TGTGCCAGCAGCCCCCGGTTAGATACGCAGTATTTT. Amino acid sequence: CASSPRLDTQYF.

The chain combines TRBV23-1 with TRBJ2-7; D is perhaps TRBD1 (6 bases). TRBV23-1 is reported as an ORF; its role is uncertain. Trimming stripped 8 bases from V and 4 bases from J, with 24 bases between. This CDR3 is 16 amino acids long. This chain's CDR3 is CASPNGRDRITYEQYF. CDR3 sequence (DNA): TGCGCCAGCCCCAACGGTCGAGACAGGATTACGTACGAGCAGTACTTC.

The V gene is TRBV12-5, the J gene TRBJ2-1, with unresolved D. Looked up from germline, CDR1 is LGHNT and CDR2 is FRNRAP. The CDR3 loop spans 12 amino acids. The V gene lost 5 bases and the J gene lost 10 bases, with 12 bases spanning the gap. The DNA for the CDR3 is TGTGCTAGTGGTCCGTCCCCGGGCGAGCAGTTCTTC. Translating it yields CASGPSPGEQFF.

The chain combines TRBV6-5 with TRBJ2-7, with D perhaps assigned TRBD1 or TRBD2 (6 bases each). Germline CDR1 reads MNHEY; CDR2 reads SVGAGI. This CDR3 has 15 residues. Between the trimmed V and J ends, which lost 2 bases and 2 bases, there was a span of 13 bases. Here the CDR3 reads CASSYAGQSPYEQYF. The CDR3 DNA follows: TGTGCCAGCAGTTACGCGGGACAAAGCCCCTACGAGCAGTACTTC.

The chain combines TRBV4-2 with TRBJ2-5; the D gene is possibly TRBD2 (6 bases). The CDR3 is 17 amino acids. The ends were cut back, 0 bases at V and 1 base at J, with 15 bases in the middle. Per the germline V gene, CDR1 is LGHNA and CDR2 is YNFKEQ. The CDR3 region has the DNA TGTGCCAGCAGCCAAGATTTCATTGGGGGGTTCCAAGAGACCCAGTACTTC. Translating it yields CASSQDFIGGFQETQYF.

V is TRBV6-5 and J is TRBJ1-1; D is unclear. The CDR3 consists of 13 residues. Between the trimmed V and J ends, which lost 4 bases and 4 bases, there was a span of 10 bases. CDR1 is MNHEY, CDR2 SVGAGI, per germline. The CDR3 DNA is TGTGCCAGCAGTTTCAAGGGAAGCACTGAAGCTTTCTTT. It codes for CASSFKGSTEAFF.

The V call is TRBV10-3, the J call TRBJ2-7, with D possibly being TRBD1 (6 bases). V was shortened by 5 bases and J by 5 bases, with 16 bases between the two germline ends. This CDR3 has 14 residues. CDR1 is ENHRY, CDR2 SYGVKD, per germline. CDR3 bases: TGTGCCATCAGTTCGTACAGGGACAACAACGAGCAGTACTTC. Translating it yields CAISSYRDNNEQYF.

V is TRBV9 and J is TRBJ1-2; 9 bases are shared with TRBD1. Trimming removed 3 bases from V and 6 bases from J; junction bases left unmatched: 9. Germline V CDR1 and CDR2: SGDLS, YYNGEE. The CDR3 length is 15 residues. The CDR3 sequence is CASSARGQGNDGYTF. CDR3 DNA: TGTGCCAGCAGCGCCAGAGGACAGGGGAACGATGGCTACACCTTC.

V gene TRBV6-5 combines with J gene TRBJ2-7, with D tentatively TRBD1 or TRBD2 (5 bases each). V lost 8 bases and J lost 5, with 19 bases in between. This CDR3 has 14 residues. Per the germline V gene, CDR1 is MNHEY and CDR2 is SVGAGI. DNA of the CDR3: TGTGCCAGCGCCTACGGACGAGGGGATCACGAGCAGTACTTC. Residues: CASAYGRGDHEQYF.

The chain is built from TRBV6-5 and TRBJ2-2; D ambiguous. Trimming shortened V by 0 bases and J by 5 bases, and 1 base separated the two germline ends. There are 12 residues in the CDR3. From germline, CDR1 is MNHEY and CDR2 SVGAGI. CDR3: CASSYSTGELFF. The CDR3 DNA sequence: TGTGCCAGCAGTTACTCGACCGGGGAGCTGTTTTTT.

The chain uses TRBV5-4 and TRBJ2-5; D gene unclear. Germline loops: CDR1 SGHNT, CDR2 YYREEE (reference sequence). This CDR3 contains 13 residues. The ends were cut back, 1 base at V and 0 bases at J, with 4 bases in the middle. The CDR3 sequence is CASSLWDQETQYF. CDR3 nucleotides: TGTGCCAGCAGCTTGTGGGACCAAGAGACCCAGTACTTC.

The CDR3 nucleotides read TGTGCCAGCAGCCAAGAACAGGGTTGGGGTGGCTACACCTTC. Encoded protein: CASSQEQGWGGYTF. The chain uses TRBV5-5 and TRBJ1-2; tentatively, D is TRBD1 (6 bases). The CDR3 has 14 amino acids. The V gene lost 4 bases and the J gene lost 7 bases, with 17 bases spanning the gap. Germline V CDR1 and CDR2: SGHKS, YYEKEE (reference sequence).

This clone was observed a single time. The rearrangement uses TRBV5-5 and TRBJ2-3, with D tentatively TRBD2 (6 bases). V gave up 1 base and J gave up 1 base, with 13 bases separating them. There are 16 residues in the CDR3. Germline-derived CDR1 and CDR2 are SGHKS and YYEKEE (reference sequence). DNA of the CDR3: TGTGCCAGCAGCTTGTTGACGGGACTTCGCACAGATACGCAGTATTTT. It specifies CASSLLTGLRTDTQYF.

DNA of the CDR3: TGTGCTAGTGGCGCCGGGACGGCTCCCAATGAGCAGTTCTTC. It encodes CASGAGTAPNEQFF. The chain has TRBV12-5 and TRBJ2-1; D may match TRBD1 or TRBD2 (5 bases each). The CDR3 loop spans 14 amino acids. CDR1 and CDR2 from the germline V gene are LGHNT and FRNRAP. Trimming shortened V by 6 bases and J by 6 bases, and 15 bases separated the two germline ends.

This clone was observed once. The V gene is TRBV24-1, the J gene TRBJ2-3; D is undetermined. Between the trimmed V and J ends, which lost 3 bases and 3 bases, there was a span of 12 bases. Per germline, CDR1 KGHDR and CDR2 SFDVKD. The CDR3 runs 15 residues. CDR3 nucleotide sequence: TGTGCCACCAGTGATGCTACAGAAGAAACAGATACGCAGTATTTT. Translated, it gives CATSDATEETDTQYF.

V and J are TRBV7-2 and TRBJ2-7; D tentatively fits TRBD1 or TRBD2 (6 bases each). Germline CDR1 is SGHTA and CDR2 is FQGNSA. The ends were cut back, 2 bases at V and 0 bases at J, with 20 bases in the middle. The CDR3 loop spans 18 amino acids. The DNA of the CDR3 is TGTGCCAGCAGCTTACGAACCGTGATGGGGGGCCGCTCCTACGAGCAGTACTTC. Translation gives CASSLRTVMGGRSYEQYF. The full variable domain, in which reference TRBV7-2 and TRBJ2-7 provide the parts outside the CDR3, is GAGVSQSPSNKVTEKGKDVELRCDPISGHTALYWYRQSLGQGLEFLIYFQGNSAPDKSGLPSDRFSAERTGGSVSTLTIQRTQQEDSAVYLCASSLRTVMGGRSYEQYFGPGTRLTVT.

V is TRBV9 and J is TRBJ1-3; D uncertain. V dropped 4 bases and J dropped 7 bases, with 12 bases sitting between them. The CDR3 runs to 13 residues. Germline loops: CDR1 SGDLS, CDR2 YYNGEE. CDR3 nucleotide sequence: TGTGCCAGCAGCCCCGGAGCTGCGAACACCATATATTTT. It yields the protein CASSPGAANTIYF.

This clone has a handful of counts. V and J are TRBV27 and TRBJ1-4, with D hard to call. The germline V gene encodes CDR1 MNHEY and CDR2 SMNVEV (reference sequence). Trimming took 9 bases from V and 14 from J, leaving 22 bases between them. The CDR3 sequence is 13 residues long. This CDR3 reads CASRKWGSADLFF. As DNA, the CDR3 is TGTGCCAGTAGAAAATGGGGTTCCGCTGACCTGTTTTTT. The variable domain in full, completed from reference TRBV27 and TRBJ1-4, reads EAQVTQNPRYLITVTGKKLTVTCSQNMNHEYMSWYRQDPGLGLRQIYYSMNVEVTDKGDVPEGYKVSRKEKRNFPLILESPSPNQTSLYFCASRKWGSADLFFGSGTQLSVL.

The chain recombines TRBV27 with TRBJ1-4, with 8 positions matching TRBD1. The germline gives CDR1 MNHEY, CDR2 SMNVEV (reference sequence). The CDR3 is 15 residues long. The V segment lost 1 base and the J segment 7 bases; nucleotides outside the gene matches: 5. The CDR3, as DNA: TGTGCCAGCAGTTTATATGACAGGGGAGGTGAAAAACTGTTTTTT. It specifies CASSLYDRGGEKLFF.

The chain is built from TRBV4-2 and TRBJ2-5, with TRBD2 matching over 8 bases. Trimming took 5 bases from V and 7 from J; bases not matched to a gene: 21. Germline CDR1 reads LGHNA; CDR2 reads YNFKEQ. CDR3 length equals 18 residues. In DNA form, the CDR3 reads TGTGCCAGCAGCTCCGGGGGAGCGGGGGCCACCTTTGGGGCGACCCAGTACTTC. As protein: CASSSGGAGATFGATQYF.

The chain joins TRBV2 to TRBJ2-1; the D is unclear. The CDR3 has 13 amino acids. Germline CDR1 is SNHLY and CDR2 is FYNNEI. Deletions cut 8 bases from V and 9 bases from J, with 17 bases between. The CDR3 bases are TGTGCCAGCCTGGTGACGGATTTGGGTGAGCAGTTCTTC. Its translation is CASLVTDLGEQFF.

Only a few counts were recorded for this clone. The J gene is TRBJ2-4, the V gene TRBV5-8; D is uncertain. This CDR3 comprises 13 residues. Trimming took 5 bases from V and 5 from J, leaving 11 bases between them. Germline V lookup: CDR1 SGHTS, CDR2 YDEGEE. Here the CDR3 reads CASRPRVQNIQYF. The CDR3 DNA sequence: TGTGCCAGCAGGCCTCGGGTCCAAAACATTCAGTACTTC.

The V call is TRBV5-8, the J call TRBJ1-2; TRBD1 agrees at 9 bases. The V and J ends lost 8 bases and 7 bases, in that order; junction bases with no gene match: 9. Germline CDR1 is SGHTS and CDR2 is YDEGEE. This CDR3 has 13 residues. This chain's CDR3 is CAREDRGDSGYTF. CDR3 DNA: TGTGCCAGAGAGGACAGGGGCGACTCTGGCTACACCTTC.

The J gene is TRBJ2-1, the V gene TRBV19, with D perhaps matching TRBD1 or TRBD2 (7 bases each). The V end lost 7 bases, the J end lost 0 bases, and 16 bases lay between the germline ends. Germline CDR1 is LNHDA and CDR2 is SQIVND (reference sequence). The CDR3 totals 16 residues. The CDR3 DNA reads as TGTGCCAGTACCCTAGCCAGGGGGGGCTCCTACAATGAGCAGTTCTTC. Residues: CASTLARGGSYNEQFF. The full variable domain, completed using reference TRBV19 and TRBJ2-1, is DGGITQSPKYLFRKEGQNVTLSCEQNLNHDAMYWYRQDPGQGLRLIYYSQIVNDFQKGDIAEGYSVSREKKESFPLTVTSAQKNPTAFYLCASTLARGGSYNEQFFGPGTRLTVL.

V and J are TRBV6-2 or TRBV6-3 and TRBJ2-1; weak D call: TRBD2 (6 bases). V was trimmed by 2 bases and J by 4 bases, leaving 9 bases between them. Germline loops: CDR1 MNHEY, CDR2 SVGEGT. The CDR3 is 14 amino acids. The CDR3 here is CASSYLGLYNEQFF. CDR3 nucleotides: TGTGCCAGCAGTTACCTGGGACTTTACAATGAGCAGTTCTTC.

V gene TRBV7-2 combines with J gene TRBJ1-2, with D unresolved. CDR1 and CDR2 (germline): SGHTA, FQGNSA. With 5 bases removed from V and 6 bases from J, the gap between germline ends came to 13 bases. The CDR3 runs to 13 residues. The chain's CDR3 is CASSPGPRHGYTF. The CDR3 coding sequence is TGTGCCAGCAGCCCCGGGCCGCGCCATGGCTACACCTTC.